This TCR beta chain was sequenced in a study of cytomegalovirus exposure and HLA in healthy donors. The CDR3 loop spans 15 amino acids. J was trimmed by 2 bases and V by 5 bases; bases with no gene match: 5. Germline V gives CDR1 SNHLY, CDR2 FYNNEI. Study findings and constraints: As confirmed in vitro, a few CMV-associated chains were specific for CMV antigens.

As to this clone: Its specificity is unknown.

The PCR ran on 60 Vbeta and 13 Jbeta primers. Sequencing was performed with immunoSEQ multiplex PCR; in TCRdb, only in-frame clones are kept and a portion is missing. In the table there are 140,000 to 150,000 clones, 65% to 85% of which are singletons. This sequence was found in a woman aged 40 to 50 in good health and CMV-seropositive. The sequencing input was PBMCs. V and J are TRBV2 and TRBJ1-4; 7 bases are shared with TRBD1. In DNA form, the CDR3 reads TGTGCCAGCAGTTTTCAGGGACAGACTAATGAAAAACTGTTTTTT. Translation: CASSFQGQTNEKLFF.